This passage covers 25 T cell receptor beta chains from one sample sequenced in a study of control samples from healthy donors and cancer patients. Using immunoSEQ multiplex PCR, the repertoire was profiled, and TCRdb retains in-frame clones only, with some absent. The table shows about 100,000 clones, with around nine tenths occurring only once. Sequencing was done on a sample of blood. The receptor source for this set is a man aged 30 to 39 in good health.

The rearrangement uses TRBV7-7 and TRBJ2-5; D is unresolved. The CDR3 consists of 15 residues. Trimming removed 5 bases from V and 0 bases from J, with 13 bases in between. Germline loops: CDR1 SSHAT, CDR2 FNYEAQ (reference sequence). The CDR3: CASSPRIMNQETQYF. The DNA of the CDR3 is TGTGCCAGCAGCCCTCGTATTATGAACCAAGAGACCCAGTACTTC.

The rearrangement uses TRBV29-1 and TRBJ2-5; 10 bases match TRBD2. Trimming removed 4 bases from V and 4 bases from J; junction bases left unmatched: 6. The CDR3 spans 14 residues. CDR1 SQVTM and CDR2 ANQGSEA come from the germline V gene. Written as DNA, the CDR3 is TGCAGCGTTGGACTAGCGGGTACTCGAGAGACCCAGTACTTC. It yields the protein CSVGLAGTRETQYF.

The chain is built from TRBV15 and TRBJ1-5, with D uncertain. This CDR3 has 17 amino acids. V was clipped by 5 bases and J by 0 bases, with 17 bases between them. Germline lookup yields CDR1 LNHNV and CDR2 YYDKDF (reference sequence). CDR3: CATSRASGGYSNQPQHF. CDR3 nucleotide sequence: TGTGCCACCAGCCGTGCTTCGGGTGGATATAGCAATCAGCCCCAGCATTTT.

This clone was recorded once. V and J are TRBV5-4 and TRBJ2-5; D tentatively fits TRBD1 or TRBD2 (5 bases each). CDR3 length: 14 residues. V was cut by 5 bases and J by 4 bases, with 15 bases left in between. Germline V gene sequence: CDR1 SGHNT, CDR2 YYREEE (reference sequence). The CDR3 reads CASRILDSPETQYF. In DNA, the CDR3 is TGTGCCAGCAGGATACTAGACAGCCCAGAGACCCAGTACTTC.

The chain is built from TRBV21-1 and TRBJ2-3; TRBD1 is the table's D call and was not checked against the DNA. TRBV21-1 is a known pseudogene. The CDR3 extends over 19 amino acids. The CDR3 reads CASSNNRNWRQARTDTQYF. The CDR3 nucleotides read TGTGCCAGCAGCAACAATCGAAACTGGAGACAGGCCCGCACAGATACGCAGTATTTT.

This clone was recorded only once. The chain joins TRBV12-3 or TRBV12-4 to TRBJ2-3; no definite D call. Between the trimmed V and J ends, which lost 2 bases and 7 bases, there was a span of 7 bases. The CDR3 spans 12 residues. The CDR3 nucleotides are TGTGCCAGCAGTTTAATTGCGTATACGCAGTATTTT. Translated, it gives CASSLIAYTQYF.

By frequency in the sample, this clone is medium-sized (0.01 to 0.1%). This rearrangement joins TRBV7-9 to TRBJ2-4; D gene uncertain. V was clipped by 3 bases and J by 3 bases, with 3 bases between them. This CDR3 is built from 12 residues. Germline V gene data show CDR1 as SEHNR and CDR2 as FQNEAQ (reference sequence). Written as DNA, the CDR3 is TGTGCCAGCAGCTTGGACAAAAACATTCAGTACTTC. Translated: CASSLDKNIQYF.

This clone was seen a single time. The chain recombines TRBV24-1 with TRBJ2-1; a possible D gene is TRBD2 (6 bases). Per the germline V gene, CDR1 is KGHDR and CDR2 is SFDVKD. The germline V and J ends were trimmed by 2 bases and 7 bases, with 17 bases remaining between them. The CDR3 consists of 16 residues. CDR3 DNA sequence: TGTGCCACCAGTGATTGGACGGGATCTGCGGGGAATGAGCAGTTCTTC. Translating gives CATSDWTGSAGNEQFF.

The chain carries TRBV11-3 and TRBJ2-5; D may be TRBD2 (6 bases). The germline V gene has CDR1 SGHNT and CDR2 YENEEA. V gave up 2 bases and J gave up 3 bases, with 19 bases separating them. This CDR3 has 17 residues. CDR3 DNA sequence: TGTGCCAGCAGCTTATGGTCCGGCGGGGATACTGAAGAGACCCAGTACTTC. Its protein product is CASSLWSGGDTEETQYF. The variable domain in full, with the rest retrieved from reference TRBV11-3 and TRBJ2-5, is EAGVVQSPRYKIIEKKQPVAFWCNPISGHNTLYWYLQNLGQGPELLIRYENEEAVDDSQLPKDRFSAERLKGVDSTLKIQPAELGDSAVYLCASSLWSGGDTEETQYFGPGTRLLVL.

This sequence joins TRBV19 and TRBJ1-2; weak D call: TRBD1 (6 bases). Between the trimmed V and J ends, which lost 6 bases and 4 bases, there was a span of 15 bases. Germline CDR1 reads LNHDA; CDR2 reads SQIVND (reference sequence). The CDR3 is made up of 14 amino acids. The CDR3 sequence is CASRPTGFSYGYTF. The CDR3 nucleotides read TGTGCCAGTAGGCCCACAGGGTTTAGCTATGGCTACACCTTC.

The rearrangement links TRBV6-4 to TRBJ2-7; the match to TRBD2 covers 10 bases. Germline trimming cut 4 bases from V and 10 bases from J; bases unmatched to any gene: 7. Germline lookup yields CDR1 MRHNA and CDR2 SNTAGT. This CDR3 is 13 amino acids long. CDR3 bases: TGTGCCAGCAGTGCTCTAGCGGGAGCGGAACAGTACTTC. Translation: CASSALAGAEQYF.

The rearrangement joins TRBV24-1 to TRBJ2-2, with a weak D call TRBD1 (6 bases). The CDR3 is 16 residues long. CDR1 KGHDR and CDR2 SFDVKD come from the germline V gene. Deletions cut 3 bases from V and 0 bases from J, with 10 bases between. In DNA form, the CDR3 reads TGTGCCACCAGTGATCCCCGGACAGCGAACACCGGGGAGCTGTTTTTT. This gives the protein CATSDPRTANTGELFF.

V gene TRBV4-1 combines with J gene TRBJ1-6; no clear D. V lost 4 bases and J lost 6, with 7 bases in between. This CDR3 spans 13 amino acids. In germline, CDR1 is MGHRA, CDR2 YSYEKL. CDR3 amino acids: CASSLGFNSPLHF. The CDR3 DNA is TGCGCCAGCAGCCTTGGCTTTAATTCACCCCTCCACTTT.

This clone has only one observation. The chain links TRBV5-4 to TRBJ2-5; 8 bases fit TRBD2. The CDR3 spans 12 residues. Losses at the gene ends were 7 bases for V and 5 bases for J; bases not matched to a gene: 4. Germline values: CDR1 SGHNT, CDR2 YYREEE (reference sequence). This chain's CDR3 is CASGTGGETQYF. The CDR3 DNA reads as TGTGCCAGCGGAACGGGGGGGGAGACCCAGTACTTC.

This chain connects TRBV7-9 to TRBJ2-3; 8 positions agree with TRBD2. This CDR3 comprises 15 residues. Germline lookup yields CDR1 SEHNR and CDR2 FQNEAQ (reference sequence). J lost 9 bases, V lost 1 base, and 9 bases had no gene match. The CDR3 sequence: CASSLEREGVKTQYF. CDR3 in DNA: TGTGCCAGCAGCTTAGAACGGGAGGGGGTTAAGACGCAGTATTTT.

The chain combines TRBV28 with TRBJ1-6, with D possibly TRBD1 on 5 matching bases. The ends were cut back, 3 bases at V and 10 bases at J, with 13 bases in the middle. Germline V lookup: CDR1 MDHEN, CDR2 SYDVKM. There are 14 residues in the CDR3. CDR3 in amino acids: CASSFQGGYSPLHF. The CDR3 DNA reads TGTGCCAGCAGTTTTCAGGGAGGATACTCACCCCTCCACTTT.

The chain recombines TRBV6-1 with TRBJ1-2; no reliable D call. Trimming took 0 bases from V and 0 from J, leaving 8 bases between them. The CDR3 consists of 15 residues. CDR1 is MNHNS, CDR2 SASEGT, per germline. The CDR3 is CASSEAAGANYGYTF. The CDR3 coding sequence is TGTGCCAGCAGTGAAGCGGCCGGGGCTAACTATGGCTACACCTTC.

CDR3 loop: CASGDRGLYEQYF. CDR3 nucleotide sequence: TGTGCCAGCGGAGACAGGGGGCTCTACGAGCAGTACTTC. The chain carries TRBV3-1 (or the pseudogene TRBV3-2) and TRBJ2-7; 10 positions match TRBD1. Trimming removed 8 bases from V and 3 bases from J; junction bases left unmatched: 4. The CDR3 extends over 13 amino acids. Germline CDR1 and CDR2: LGHDT and YNNKEL (reference sequence).

The V gene is TRBV18, the J gene TRBJ2-1; 10 bases are a match to TRBD1. The length of the CDR3 is 15 residues. Trimming took 1 base from V and 7 from J; bases not matched to a gene: 4. Germline CDR1 reads KGHSH; CDR2 reads LQKENI. CDR3 amino acids: CASSPRQGAANEQFF. The CDR3 DNA is TGTGCCAGCTCACCACGACAGGGGGCGGCGAATGAGCAGTTCTTC. The full variable domain, rest sourced from reference TRBV18 and TRBJ2-1, is NAGVMQNPRHLVRRRGQEARLRCSPMKGHSHVYWYRQLPEEGLKFMVYLQKENIIDESGMPKERFSAEFPKEGPSILRIQQVVRGDSAAYFCASSPRQGAANEQFFGPGTRLTVL.

The chain uses TRBV2 and TRBJ1-2, with D maybe TRBD1 (5 bases). CDR3 length: 13 amino acids. Trimming pared 6 bases from V and 8 bases from J, leaving 16 bases between. Germline CDR1 SNHLY, CDR2 FYNNEI. DNA of the CDR3: TGTGCCAGCAGGCTTTACAGGTCCTACGGCTACACCTTC. Residues: CASRLYRSYGYTF.

The DNA for the CDR3 is TGTGCCAGCAGTTACTTCCTAGCGGGAGCCGACACCGGGGAGCTGTTTTTT. Its translation: CASSYFLAGADTGELFF. V and J are TRBV6-2 or TRBV6-3 and TRBJ2-2, with 10 bases that match TRBD2. Trimming removed 1 base from V and 3 bases from J; junction bases left unmatched: 5. The CDR3 runs to 17 residues. CDR1 is MNHEY and CDR2 is SVGEGT in the germline V gene.

This clone was observed once. V gene TRBV19 combines with J gene TRBJ1-5, with 7 bases that match TRBD1. The ends lost 7 bases at V and 6 bases at J; junction bases unmatched: 6. The CDR3 runs 13 residues. In germline, CDR1 is LNHDA, CDR2 SQIVND (reference sequence). The CDR3 here is CASKKGASQPQHF. The CDR3 DNA sequence: TGTGCCAGTAAGAAGGGGGCGAGTCAGCCCCAGCATTTT.

This chain uses TRBV14 with TRBJ1-1, with 7 nucleotides matching TRBD1. V trimming: 4 bases; J trimming: 4 bases; junction bases outside the gene matches: 6. The CDR3 is 14 amino acids. The germline V gene has CDR1 SGHDN and CDR2 FVKESK. The chain's CDR3 is CASSRRDRVTEAFF. The CDR3 DNA follows: TGTGCCAGCAGCCGTAGAGACAGGGTCACTGAAGCTTTCTTT.

The chain is built from TRBV2 and TRBJ2-3; 12 nucleotides match TRBD1. The CDR3 has 14 residues. V was pared by 11 bases and J by 8 bases, with 11 bases of the junction left unmatched. Germline V CDR1 and CDR2: SNHLY, FYNNEI. CDR3 DNA sequence: TGTGCCTCCGACGGGGACAGGGGGCTCAGTACGCAGTATTTT. Protein sequence: CASDGDRGLSTQYF.

V and J are TRBV28 and TRBJ1-4; D is unclear. The CDR3 is made up of 12 amino acids. The V end lost 6 bases, the J end lost 8 bases, and 10 bases lay between the germline ends. Germline CDR1 MDHEN, CDR2 SYDVKM. The CDR3 sequence is CASSSDEEKLFF. The CDR3 coding sequence is TGTGCCAGCAGCTCGGATGAGGAAAAACTGTTTTTT.